Listed here are 14 T cell receptor beta chains from one sample, sequenced in a study of a mutant IDH1 vaccine in newly diagnosed glioma. Time point described: baseline, week 1 (first vaccination visit). Treatment: pre-vaccination baseline after standard-of-care therapy. The repertoire was sequenced with immunoSEQ multiplex PCR; TCRdb's copy has only in-frame clones and lacks some. The table records 20,000 to 30,000 clones, approximately 90% of them present only once. Sequencing used PBMCs, obtained from a glioma patient treated with radiotherapy, temozolomide or both. These receptor sequences come from a man younger than 45 with glioma.

The chain has TRBV9 and TRBJ2-6, with D unclear. The CDR3 is 14 amino acids. From germline, CDR1 is SGDLS and CDR2 YYNGEE. The V gene lost 4 bases and the J gene lost 0 bases, with 5 bases spanning the gap. CDR3 region: CASSRSSGANVLTF. DNA for the CDR3: TGTGCCAGCAGCAGAAGCTCTGGGGCCAACGTCCTGACTTTC.

This clone showed up just once. This could be a read error, since a much larger clone is one nucleotide away. Different DNA sequences within this sample yield the same CDR3. V is TRBV30 and J is TRBJ1-2; D perhaps matches TRBD1 (5 bases). The germline V gene has CDR1 GTSNPN and CDR2 SVGIG (reference sequence). The CDR3 runs to 16 residues. V was trimmed by 8 bases and J by 5 bases, leaving 27 bases between them. This CDR3 reads CATEGWGADRQYGYTF. The DNA of the CDR3 is TGTGCCACCGAGGGGTGGGGAGCAGATCGACAGTATGGCTACACCTTC.

V is TRBV15 and J is TRBJ2-7; D remains unclear. Germline V lookup: CDR1 LNHNV, CDR2 YYDKDF (reference sequence). V lost 0 bases to trimming and J lost 3 bases, with 3 bases between them. The CDR3 contains 12 residues. CDR3 protein: CATSRENYEQYF. The CDR3, as DNA: TGTGCCACCAGCAGAGAGAACTACGAGCAGTACTTC.

The V and J genes are TRBV7-9 and TRBJ1-5, with D perhaps matching TRBD1 (5 bases). The CDR3 consists of 15 residues. With 1 base removed from V and 1 base from J, the gap between germline ends came to 8 bases. From germline, CDR1 is SEHNR and CDR2 FQNEAQ (reference sequence). This CDR3 is CASSLGTLSNQPQHF. CDR3 DNA sequence: TGTGCCAGCAGCTTAGGGACATTGAGCAATCAGCCCCAGCATTTT.

V usage is TRBV11-2 and J usage is TRBJ1-2; 9 nucleotides align to TRBD1. The CDR3 has 13 amino acids. V dropped 6 bases and J dropped 6; count of bases not matched to a gene: 5. The germline CDR1 and CDR2 sequences are SGHAT and FQNNGV. DNA of the CDR3: TGTGCCAGCAGAAGTACAGGGGGCGATGGCTACACCTTC. It is translated as CASRSTGGDGYTF.

This chain connects TRBV4-1 to TRBJ1-1, with a weak D call TRBD1 (6 bases). The V gene lost 3 bases and the J gene lost 6 bases, with 17 bases spanning the gap. The CDR3 has 15 residues. Germline V gene sequence: CDR1 MGHRA, CDR2 YSYEKL. This CDR3 is CASSQGHPARAEAFF. The CDR3 DNA reads as TGCGCCAGCAGCCAGGGACACCCGGCCCGCGCTGAAGCTTTCTTT.

V gene TRBV30 combines with J gene TRBJ2-2, with a weak D call TRBD2 (5 bases). The CDR3 is 14 amino acids. Deletions cut 1 base from V and 1 base from J, with 7 bases between. Germline CDR1 and CDR2: GTSNPN and SVGIG (reference sequence). The CDR3 sequence is CAWSAGLNTGELFF. DNA of the CDR3: TGTGCCTGGAGTGCAGGACTGAACACCGGGGAGCTGTTTTTT.

The chain combines TRBV10-3 with TRBJ2-2; TRBD2 aligns across 12 bases. Losses at the gene ends were 2 bases for V and 5 bases for J; bases not matched to a gene: 0. This CDR3 comprises 15 residues. Germline V gene lookup returns CDR1 ENHRY and CDR2 SYGVKD. The CDR3: CAISEGLAGTGELFF. CDR3 DNA: TGTGCCATCAGTGAGGGACTAGCGGGGACCGGGGAGCTGTTTTTT.

The chain has TRBV5-1 and TRBJ2-3; TRBD2 aligns across 11 bases. V lost 3 bases and J lost 5; bases outside the gene matches: 11. Germline lookup yields CDR1 SGHRS and CDR2 YFSETQ. There are 17 residues in the CDR3. CDR3: CASSSYQLAGVGDTQYF. The CDR3 coding sequence is TGCGCCAGCAGCTCGTACCAACTAGCGGGAGTGGGAGATACGCAGTATTTT.

Only a few counts were recorded for this clone. The chain joins TRBV6-6 to TRBJ2-7; a weak D match, TRBD1 (5 bases). CDR1 is MNHNY, CDR2 SVGAGI, per germline (reference sequence). V lost 5 bases and J 6 bases, leaving 11 bases between the germline ends. CDR3 length equals 12 residues. DNA of the CDR3: TGTGCCAGCAGTGGCAACACAGGCGAGCAGTACTTC. Amino acids: CASSGNTGEQYF.

The chain carries TRBV5-4 and TRBJ2-1, with 10 bases fitting TRBD2. The germline CDR1 and CDR2 sequences are SGHNT and YYREEE (reference sequence). V lost 4 bases to trimming and J lost 12 bases; unmatched junction nucleotides: 10. CDR3 length: 14 residues. The DNA for the CDR3 is TGTGCCAGCAGCCGCGAGGCTAGCGGGAGAGGGCAGTTCTTC. This translates into CASSREASGRGQFF.

The V gene is TRBV5-4, the J gene TRBJ2-5; 9 bases are shared with TRBD1. CDR1 is SGHNT and CDR2 is YYREEE in the germline V gene (reference sequence). The junction had 7 bases not matched to a gene; V was cut back by 4 bases and J by 6 bases. The CDR3 sequence is 14 residues long. The CDR3 loop reads CASSGWTGEKTQYF. Here the CDR3 DNA reads TGTGCCAGCAGCGGCTGGACAGGGGAAAAGACCCAGTACTTC.

The chain employs TRBV7-6 and TRBJ2-2; D possibly matches TRBD1 or TRBD2 (6 bases each). Trimming removed 5 bases at V and 5 bases at J, with 15 bases between. Looked up from germline, CDR1 is SGHVS and CDR2 is FNYEAQ. This CDR3 has 15 amino acids. The CDR3: CASSISGQRTGELFF. The CDR3 DNA sequence: TGTGCCAGCAGCATTAGCGGACAGAGGACCGGGGAGCTGTTTTTT.

This clone showed up just a few times. This chain joins TRBV10-3 and TRBJ1-5; TRBD1 agrees at 9 bases. V was clipped by 10 bases and J by 5 bases; unmatched bases: 12. This CDR3 is 15 amino acids long. The germline V gene has CDR1 ENHRY and CDR2 SYGVKD. CDR3 coding DNA: TGTGCCACCAGGGGACAGGGTTCGGTCGATCAGCCCCAGCATTTT. Residues: CATRGQGSVDQPQHF.